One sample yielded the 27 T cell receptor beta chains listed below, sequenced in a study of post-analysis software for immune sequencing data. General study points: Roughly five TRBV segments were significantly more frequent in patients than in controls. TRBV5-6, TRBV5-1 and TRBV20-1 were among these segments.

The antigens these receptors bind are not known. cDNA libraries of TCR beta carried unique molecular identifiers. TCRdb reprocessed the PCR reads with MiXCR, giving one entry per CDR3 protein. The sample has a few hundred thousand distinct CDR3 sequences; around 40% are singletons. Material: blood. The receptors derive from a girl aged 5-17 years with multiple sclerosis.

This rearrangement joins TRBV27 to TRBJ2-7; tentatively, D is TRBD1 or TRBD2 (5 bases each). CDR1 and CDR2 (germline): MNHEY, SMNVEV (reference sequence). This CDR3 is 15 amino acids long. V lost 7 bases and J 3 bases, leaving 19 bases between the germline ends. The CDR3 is CASNSLGTTNYEQYF. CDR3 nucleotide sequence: TGTGCCAGCAACTCCTTGGGGACGACAAACTACGAGCAGTACTTC.

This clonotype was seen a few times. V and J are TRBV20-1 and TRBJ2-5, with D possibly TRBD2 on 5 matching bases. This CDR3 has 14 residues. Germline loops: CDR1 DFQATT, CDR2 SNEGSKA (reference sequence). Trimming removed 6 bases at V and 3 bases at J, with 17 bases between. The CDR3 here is CSASEGSAKETQYF. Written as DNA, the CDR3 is TGCAGTGCCTCTGAGGGTAGCGCCAAAGAGACCCAGTACTTC.

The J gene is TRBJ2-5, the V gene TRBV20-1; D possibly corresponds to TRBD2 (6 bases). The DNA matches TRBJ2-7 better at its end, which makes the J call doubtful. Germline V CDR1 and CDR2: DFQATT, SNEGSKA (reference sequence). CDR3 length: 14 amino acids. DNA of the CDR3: TGCAGTGCTAGACGGGACTTGAGCTCCTACGAGCAGTACTTC. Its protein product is CSARRDLSSYEQYF.

CDR3 bases: TGTGCCAGCAGTCGGGCGGGACTAGCCTCCTACAATGAGCAGTTCTTC. Amino acid sequence: CASSRAGLASYNEQFF. V and J are TRBV6-2 or TRBV6-3 and TRBJ2-1, with 9 bases aligning to TRBD2. The V gene end was trimmed by 5 bases and the J gene end by 0 bases; junction bases not matched to a gene: 5. The length of the CDR3 is 16 residues. In germline, CDR1 is MNHEY, CDR2 SVGEGT.

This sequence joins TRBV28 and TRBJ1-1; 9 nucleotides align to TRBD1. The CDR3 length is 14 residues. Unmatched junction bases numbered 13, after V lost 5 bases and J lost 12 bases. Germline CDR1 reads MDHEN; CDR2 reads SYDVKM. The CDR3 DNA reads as TGTGCCAGCAGTCTCCCCGGGACAGGGAATATAACTTTCTTT. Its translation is CASSLPGTGNITFF.

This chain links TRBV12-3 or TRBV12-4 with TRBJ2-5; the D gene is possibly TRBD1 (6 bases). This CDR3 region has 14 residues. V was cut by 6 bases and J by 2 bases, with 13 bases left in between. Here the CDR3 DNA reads TGTGCCAGCAGGAAAGGACAGATACAAGAGACCCAGTACTTC. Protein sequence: CASRKGQIQETQYF.

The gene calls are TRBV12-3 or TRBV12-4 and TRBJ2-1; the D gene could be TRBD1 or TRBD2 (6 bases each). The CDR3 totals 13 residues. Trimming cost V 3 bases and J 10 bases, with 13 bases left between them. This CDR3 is CASSFLRGREQFF. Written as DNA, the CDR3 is TGTGCCAGCAGTTTCTTAAGGGGGAGGGAGCAGTTCTTC.

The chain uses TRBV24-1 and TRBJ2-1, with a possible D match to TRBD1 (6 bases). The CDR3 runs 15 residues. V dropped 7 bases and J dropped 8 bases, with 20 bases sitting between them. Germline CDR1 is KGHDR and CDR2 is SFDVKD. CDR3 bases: TGTGCCACCAGGGCCAGGGACACCCAAGGATATGAGCAGTTCTTC. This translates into CATRARDTQGYEQFF.

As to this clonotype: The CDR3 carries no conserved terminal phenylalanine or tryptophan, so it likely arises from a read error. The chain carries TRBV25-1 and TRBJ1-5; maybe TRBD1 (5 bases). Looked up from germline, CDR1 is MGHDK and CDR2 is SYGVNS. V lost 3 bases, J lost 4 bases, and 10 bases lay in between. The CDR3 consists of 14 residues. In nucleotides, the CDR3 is TGTGCCAGCAGTGAGGCCGGGGGGAATCAGCCCCAGCATCTT. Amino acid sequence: CASSEAGGNQPQHL.

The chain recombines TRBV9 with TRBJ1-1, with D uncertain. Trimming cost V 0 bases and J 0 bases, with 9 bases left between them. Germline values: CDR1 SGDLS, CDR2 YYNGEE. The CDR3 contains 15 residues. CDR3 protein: CASSVDGDMNTEAFF. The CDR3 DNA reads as TGTGCCAGCAGCGTAGATGGAGACATGAACACTGAAGCTTTCTTT.

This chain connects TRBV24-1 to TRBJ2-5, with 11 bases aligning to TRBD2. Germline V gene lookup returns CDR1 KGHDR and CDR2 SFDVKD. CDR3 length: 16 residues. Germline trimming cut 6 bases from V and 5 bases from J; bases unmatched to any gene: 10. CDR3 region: CATSTTSGSFEETQYF. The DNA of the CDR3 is TGTGCCACCAGTACTACTAGCGGGAGCTTCGAGGAGACCCAGTACTTC.

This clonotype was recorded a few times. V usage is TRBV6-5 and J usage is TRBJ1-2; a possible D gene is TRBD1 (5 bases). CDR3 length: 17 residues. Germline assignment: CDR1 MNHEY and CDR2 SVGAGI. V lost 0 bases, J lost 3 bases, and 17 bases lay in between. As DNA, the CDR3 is TGTGCCAGCAGTTACTCGACCCCCTCCGGGGCTTACTATGGCTACACCTTC. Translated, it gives CASSYSTPSGAYYGYTF.

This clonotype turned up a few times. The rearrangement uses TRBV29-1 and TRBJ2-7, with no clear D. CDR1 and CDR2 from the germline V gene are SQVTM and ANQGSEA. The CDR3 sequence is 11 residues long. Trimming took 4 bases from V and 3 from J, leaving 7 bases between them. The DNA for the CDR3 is TGCAGCGTTGGGGAAAACTACGAGCAGTACTTC. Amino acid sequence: CSVGENYEQYF.

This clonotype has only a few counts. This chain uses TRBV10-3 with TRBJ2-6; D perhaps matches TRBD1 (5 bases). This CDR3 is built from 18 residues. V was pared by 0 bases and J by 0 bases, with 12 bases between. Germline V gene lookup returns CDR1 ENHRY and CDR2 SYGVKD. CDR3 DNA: TGTGCCATCAGTGAGTCTGACAGAACGTTCTCTGGGGCCAACGTCCTGACTTTC. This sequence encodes CAISESDRTFSGANVLTF.

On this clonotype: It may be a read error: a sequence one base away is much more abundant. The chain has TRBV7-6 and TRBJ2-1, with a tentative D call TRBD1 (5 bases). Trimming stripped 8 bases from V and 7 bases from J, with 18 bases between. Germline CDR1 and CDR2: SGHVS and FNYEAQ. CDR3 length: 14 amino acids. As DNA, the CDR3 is TGTGCCAGCGGGGCGTATTCGGGTTGGAATGAGCAGTTCTTC. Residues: CASGAYSGWNEQFF. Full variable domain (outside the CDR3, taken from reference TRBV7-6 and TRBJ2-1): GAGVSQSPRYKVTKRGQDVALRCDPISGHVSLYWYRQALGQGPEFLTYFNYEAQQDKSGLPNDRFSAERPEGSISTLTIQRTEQRDSAMYRCASGAYSGWNEQFFGPGTRLTVL.

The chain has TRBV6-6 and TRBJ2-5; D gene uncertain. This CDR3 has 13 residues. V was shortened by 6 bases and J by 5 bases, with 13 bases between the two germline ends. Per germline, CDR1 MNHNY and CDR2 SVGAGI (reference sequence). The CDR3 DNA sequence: TGTGCCAGCAGATCCCCTAAGGTGGAGACCCAGTACTTC. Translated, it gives CASRSPKVETQYF.

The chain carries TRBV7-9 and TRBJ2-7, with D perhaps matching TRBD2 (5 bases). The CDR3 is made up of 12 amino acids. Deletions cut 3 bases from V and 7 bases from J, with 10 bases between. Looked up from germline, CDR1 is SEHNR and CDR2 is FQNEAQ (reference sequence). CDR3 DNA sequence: TGTGCCAGCAGCTTCGGAGGCGGGGAGCAGTACTTC. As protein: CASSFGGGEQYF. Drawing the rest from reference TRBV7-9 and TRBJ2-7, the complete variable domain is DTGVSQNPRHKITKRGQNVTFRCDPISEHNRLYWYRQTLGQGPEFLTYFQNEAQLEKSRLLSDRFSAERPKGSFSTLEIQRTEQGDSAMYLCASSFGGGEQYFGPGTRLTVT.

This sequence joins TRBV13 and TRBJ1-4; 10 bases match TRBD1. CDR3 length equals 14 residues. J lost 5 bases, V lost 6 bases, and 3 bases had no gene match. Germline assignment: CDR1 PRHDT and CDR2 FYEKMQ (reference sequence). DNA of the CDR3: TGTGCCAGCAGGATGGGACAGGGGAATGAAAAACTGTTTTTT. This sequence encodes CASRMGQGNEKLFF. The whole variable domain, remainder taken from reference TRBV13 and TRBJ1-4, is AAGVIQSPRHLIKEKRETATLKCYPIPRHDTVYWYQQGPGQDPQFLISFYEKMQSDKGSIPDRFSAQQFSDYHSELNMSSLELGDSALYFCASRMGQGNEKLFFGSGTQLSVL.

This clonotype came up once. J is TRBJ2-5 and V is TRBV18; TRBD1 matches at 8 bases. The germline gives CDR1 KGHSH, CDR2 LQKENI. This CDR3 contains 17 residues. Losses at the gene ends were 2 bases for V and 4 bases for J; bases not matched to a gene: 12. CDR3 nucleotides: TGTGCCAGCTCACCATCAAGGACAGGGTCAGGTGGAGAGACCCAGTACTTC. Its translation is CASSPSRTGSGGETQYF.

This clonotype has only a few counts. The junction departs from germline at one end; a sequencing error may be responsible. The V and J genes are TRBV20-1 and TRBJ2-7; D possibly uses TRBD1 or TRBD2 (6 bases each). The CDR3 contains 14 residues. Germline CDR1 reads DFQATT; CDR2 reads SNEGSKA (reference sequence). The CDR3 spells CSARGGYPSYEQYF. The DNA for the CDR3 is TGCAGTGCAAGAGGGGGGTACCCCTCCTACGAGCAGTACTTC.

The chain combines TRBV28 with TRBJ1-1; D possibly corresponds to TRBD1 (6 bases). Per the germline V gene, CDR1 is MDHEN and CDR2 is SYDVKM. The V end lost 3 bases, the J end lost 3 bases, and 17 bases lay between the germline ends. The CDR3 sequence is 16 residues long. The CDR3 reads CASSLGGRYSYTEAFF. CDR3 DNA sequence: TGTGCCAGCAGTTTGGGGGGGCGCTACTCCTACACTGAAGCTTTCTTT.

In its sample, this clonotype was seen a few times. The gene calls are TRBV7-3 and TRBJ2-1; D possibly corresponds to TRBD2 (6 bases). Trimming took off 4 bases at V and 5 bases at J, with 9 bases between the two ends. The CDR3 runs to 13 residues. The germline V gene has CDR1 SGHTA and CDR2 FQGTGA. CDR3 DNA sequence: TGTGCCAGCAGCTCGGGGGTCCACAATGAGCAGTTCTTC. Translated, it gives CASSSGVHNEQFF.

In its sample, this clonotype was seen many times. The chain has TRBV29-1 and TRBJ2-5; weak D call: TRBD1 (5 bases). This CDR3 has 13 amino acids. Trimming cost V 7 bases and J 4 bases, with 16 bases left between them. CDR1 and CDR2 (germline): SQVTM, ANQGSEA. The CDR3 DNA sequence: TGCAGCGCTCCCTCAGGGAATTTAGAGACCCAGTACTTC. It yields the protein CSAPSGNLETQYF.

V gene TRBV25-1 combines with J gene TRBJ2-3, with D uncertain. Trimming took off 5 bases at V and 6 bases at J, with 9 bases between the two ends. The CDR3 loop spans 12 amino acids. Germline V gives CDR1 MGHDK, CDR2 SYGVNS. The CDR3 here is CASSHLGDTQYF. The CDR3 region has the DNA TGTGCCAGCAGTCATTTAGGCGATACGCAGTATTTT. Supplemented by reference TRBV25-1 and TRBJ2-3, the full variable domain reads EADIYQTPRYLVIGTGKKITLECSQTMGHDKMYWYQQDPGMELHLIHYSYGVNSTEKGDLSSESTVSRIRTEHFPLTLESARPSHTSQYLCASSHLGDTQYFGPGTRLTVL.

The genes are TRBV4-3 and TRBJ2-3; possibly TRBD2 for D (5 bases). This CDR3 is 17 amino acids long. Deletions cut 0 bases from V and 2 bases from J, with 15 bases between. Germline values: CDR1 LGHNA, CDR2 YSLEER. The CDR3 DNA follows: TGCGCCAGCAGCCAAGACGGGGATAGCGCGCACACAGATACGCAGTATTTT. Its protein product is CASSQDGDSAHTDTQYF.

The CDR3 is CSAGGLAEKYNEQYF. The DNA for the CDR3 is TGCAGTGCTGGTGGACTAGCGGAGAAATACAATGAGCAGTACTTC. The genes are TRBV20-1 and TRBJ2-1, with 10 nucleotides matching TRBD2. The J call is doubtful: the DNA matches TRBJ2-7 better. The CDR3 runs 15 residues. Germline CDR1 and CDR2: DFQATT and SNEGSKA (reference sequence).

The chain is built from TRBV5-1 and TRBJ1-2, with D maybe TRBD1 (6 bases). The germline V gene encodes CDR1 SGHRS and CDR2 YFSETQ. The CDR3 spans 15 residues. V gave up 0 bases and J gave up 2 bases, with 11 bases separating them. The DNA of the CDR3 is TGCGCCAGCAGCTTGGAAGGCAGGGGCAACTATGGCTACACCTTC. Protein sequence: CASSLEGRGNYGYTF.